This T cell receptor beta chain comes out of a study of shared clonotypes between healthy human individuals. This CDR3 has 14 amino acids. V was clipped by 3 bases and J by 1 base, with 11 bases between them. Germline V lookup: CDR1 SGDLS, CDR2 YYNGEE. Deep-level settings were used for running the assay. Libraries were prepared by immunoSEQ multiplex PCR; TCRdb keeps only in-frame clonotypes and omits some of them. The top ten clones hold around 0.14% of a sample with 2 million to 3 million clones, approximately 92% of them seen once. The receptor was isolated from a man between 18 and 29 years old in good health. The sample was naive CD4+ T cells sorted from blood. Subset: CD45RA+ positively selected. This chain connects TRBV9 to TRBJ2-7, with D possibly being TRBD1 or TRBD2 (6 bases each). CDR3: CASSEGGSSYEQYF. CDR3 DNA sequence: TGTGCCAGCAGCGAGGGGGGTTCATCCTACGAGCAGTACTTC.